Below are 7 T cell receptor beta chains sequenced from a single sample in a study of low-dose radiotherapy and immunotherapy resistance in tumors (dated by TCRdb to the early 2020s). Interpreted using the paper, the time point label stands for: after trial treatment. This specimen's treatment or condition label, per the study, means: LDRT plus nivolumab, ipilimumab, low-dose cyclophosphamide and aspirin (RACIN trial). TCRdb names Illumina HiSeq 2500 as the instrument used. To make first-strand cDNA, Superscript III was used along with a set of TRAV- and TRBV-specific primers so that both the TCRalpha and TCRbeta chains were covered. TCRs were amplified for 15 to 20 PCR cycles with Phusion, using a constant-region primer paired with the adapter attached to the V primers. TCRdb reworked the public reads: Q25 trimming with fastp, MiXCR clone assembly, productive beta chains retained. Records with the same CDR3 protein are collapsed into one entry carrying the most frequent genes and DNA. The sample profile shows tens of thousands of distinct CDR3 sequences; less than 30% of them were found once. The top ten hold roughly 9.1% of the sample.

This specimen was PBMCs, taken after low-dose radiotherapy plus immunotherapy. The source of these receptors is a male donor with prostate cancer.

This clonotype was observed many times. This sequence joins TRBV25-1 and TRBJ1-3; D not certain. Trimming left V 4 bases short and J 0 bases short, with 4 bases between. CDR1 is MGHDK, CDR2 SYGVNS, per germline. The CDR3 consists of 13 residues. The DNA for the CDR3 is TGTGCCAGCAGTGTTAGCTCTGGAAACACCATATATTTT. As protein: CASSVSSGNTIYF.

At least ten counts were recorded for this clonotype. The genes are TRBV27 and TRBJ1-2, with D possibly being TRBD1 (6 bases). V was cut by 5 bases and J by 3 bases, with 10 bases left in between. This CDR3 contains 13 residues. CDR1 is MNHEY, CDR2 SMNVEV, per germline (reference sequence). This CDR3 is CASSARTDYGYTF. DNA for the CDR3: TGTGCCAGCAGTGCGAGGACAGACTATGGCTACACCTTC.

The chain couples TRBV28 to TRBJ1-3; no reliable D call. The length of the CDR3 is 16 residues. Germline V gives CDR1 MDHEN, CDR2 SYDVKM. The V end was cut by 5 bases, the J end by 4 bases, with 18 bases between. CDR3 sequence reads: CASSPSPGHSGNTIYF. The CDR3 nucleotides are TGTGCCAGCAGTCCATCCCCGGGTCATTCGGGAAACACCATATATTTT.

The gene calls are TRBV5-4 and TRBJ1-1, with 8 nucleotides matching TRBD1. Germline values: CDR1 SGHNT, CDR2 YYREEE (reference sequence). The CDR3 is 14 amino acids. V shed 0 bases and J 4 bases; nucleotides not matched to a gene: 2. CDR3: CASSLGQGRTEAFF. The CDR3 nucleotides read TGTGCCAGCAGCTTGGGACAGGGGCGCACTGAAGCTTTCTTT.

This clonotype was seen a handful of times. A single base separates this from a much larger clone, so it may be a read error. This chain connects TRBV5-1 to TRBJ2-2; 7 nucleotides line up with TRBD2. CDR1 and CDR2 from the germline V gene are SGHRS and YFSETQ. Germline trimming cut 7 bases from V and 4 bases from J; bases unmatched to any gene: 7. The CDR3 covers 14 residues. CDR3 loop: CASRATSRTGELFF. CDR3 sequence (DNA): TGCGCCAGCCGCGCGACTAGCCGCACCGGGGAGCTGTTTTTT.

This clonotype showed up many times. J is TRBJ1-5 and V is TRBV5-1, with D unclear. The CDR3 covers 14 residues. V was shortened by 0 bases and J by 3 bases, with 7 bases between the two germline ends. Germline V gene lookup returns CDR1 SGHRS and CDR2 YFSETQ. The CDR3 DNA is TGCGCCAGCAGCTTGGATGGGGTCAATCAGCCCCAGCATTTT. Translated: CASSLDGVNQPQHF.

This clonotype was seen many times. The rearrangement links TRBV5-1 to TRBJ1-2; 8 bases line up with TRBD1. Per germline, CDR1 SGHRS and CDR2 YFSETQ. The CDR3 runs to 15 residues. V was pared by 1 base and J by 8 bases, with 10 bases of the junction left unmatched. CDR3 sequence (DNA): TGCGCCAGCAGCTTGAAAACAGGGGGGTCGCAAGGCTACACCTTC. Translation gives CASSLKTGGSQGYTF.